This is a list of T cell receptor beta chains from one sample in a study of T-cell memory formation after mild COVID-19. TCRdb re-derived calls from the 5' RACE reads in MiXCR, one entry per CDR3 protein. Of 300,000 to 400,000 distinct CDR3 sequences in the sample, 25% to 30% are singletons; the top ten hold approximately 15%. Sequencing input: PBMCs or a T cell subset sorted from them (not recorded which). All receptors derive from an adult woman who had mild COVID-19 (a few samples of this study predate the infection). Cell type and time point are not known. Both conserved end residues are part of each CDR3. The order of the fields is J gene, clone size, V gene, D gene, CDR3 protein, CDR3 DNA. The D gene is left open where the match is weak. Size values are once, few and many counts, or a class for expanded clones, and some rows have none.

TRBJ2-7	-	TRBV6-5	-	CASSPQDTYEQYF	TGTGCCAGCAGTCCACAGGATACCTACGAGCAGTACTTC
TRBJ1-1	-	TRBV7-6	-	CASSPEGEEAFF	TGTGCCAGCAGCCCCGAGGGGGAAGAAGCTTTCTTT
TRBJ2-7	few	TRBV7-9	-	CASSPGFSYEQYF	TGTGCCAGCAGCCCCGGGTTCTCCTACGAGCAGTACTTC
TRBJ2-2	-	TRBV20-1	TRBD1	CSARDPRQGDTGELFF	TGCAGTGCTAGAGATCCGCGGCAGGGGGACACCGGGGAGCTGTTTTTT
TRBJ2-7	-	TRBV7-6	-	CASSLASAGYGYEQYF	TGTGCCAGCAGCTTAGCGTCGGCAGGATATGGGTACGAGCAGTACTTC
TRBJ1-1	few	TRBV18	-	CASSPAGTTEAFF	TGTGCCAGCTCACCAGCCGGGACCACTGAAGCTTTCTTT
TRBJ2-1	few	TRBV4-1	-	CASSQVRDEQFF	TGCGCCAGCAGCCAAGTAAGGGATGAGCAGTTCTTC
TRBJ2-3	few	TRBV7-9	TRBD1	CASSTRQGNTDTQYF	TGTGCCAGCAGCACCCGACAGGGTAACACAGATACGCAGTATTTT
TRBJ1-2	few	TRBV7-9	TRBD1	CASSLGTGGSGYTF	TGTGCCAGCAGCTTAGGGACAGGGGGAAGCGGCTACACCTTC
TRBJ2-1	-	TRBV4-2	-	CASSQDYGRVYNEQFF	TGTGCCAGCAGCCAAGATTACGGCAGGGTTTACAATGAGCAGTTCTTC
TRBJ1-1	-	TRBV18	TRBD1	CASSPLGGYQAFF	TGTGCCAGCTCACCCCTAGGGGGCTATCAAGCTTTCTTT
TRBJ2-7	few	TRBV5-1	TRBD1	CASTLGTGAYEQYF	TGCGCCAGCACCCTCGGGACAGGGGCATACGAGCAGTACTTC
TRBJ2-2	few	TRBV6-6	-	CASSYYLARTGELFF	TGTGCCAGCAGTTACTACCTAGCTAGGACCGGGGAGCTGTTTTTT
TRBJ2-1	-	TRBV7-6	-	CASSFDTTYNEQFF	TGTGCCAGCAGCTTCGACACAACCTACAATGAGCAGTTCTTC
TRBJ2-7	-	TRBV18	TRBD1	CASSPTTGTVTGQYF	TGTGCCAGCTCACCTACGACCGGGACAGTCACTGGGCAGTACTTC
TRBJ2-2	-	TRBV4-3	TRBD1	CASSQDLGTGNTGELFF	TGCGCCAGCAGCCAAGATCTTGGGACAGGGAACACCGGGGAGCTGTTTTTT
TRBJ1-6	-	TRBV12-3/TRBV12-4	TRBD1	CASSGQGNSPLHF	TGTGCCAGCTCCGGACAGGGTAATTCACCCCTCCACTTT
TRBJ1-1	-	TRBV30	-	CAWSVSGGWNTEAFF	TGTGCCTGGAGTGTATCCGGGGGCTGGAACACTGAAGCTTTCTTT
TRBJ1-2	-	TRBV6-6	-	CASSSGGRSYGYTF	TGTGCCAGCAGTTCGGGGGGGAGATCCTATGGCTACACCTTC
TRBJ2-1	few	TRBV5-1	TRBD2	CASSLVYERGGREQFF	TGCGCCAGCAGCTTGGTGTATGAGCGGGGGGGCCGGGAGCAGTTCTTC
TRBJ2-1	-	TRBV7-2	-	CASSANLRARYNEQFF	TGTGCCAGCAGCGCGAATCTCAGGGCACGCTACAATGAGCAGTTCTTC
TRBJ1-2	few	TRBV27	-	CASGSGRKDYGYTF	TGTGCCAGCGGCTCGGGAAGGAAGGACTATGGCTACACCTTC
TRBJ2-5	few	TRBV19	-	CASSVQGWETQYF	TGTGCCAGTAGTGTTCAGGGATGGGAGACCCAGTACTTC
TRBJ1-5	-	TRBV6-2/TRBV6-3	-	CASSARTGTHQPQHF	TGTGCCAGCAGCGCACGGACCGGGACACATCAGCCCCAGCATTTT
TRBJ1-1	few	TRBV10-3	-	CAISGVTGQNTEAFF	TGTGCCATCAGTGGGGTTACAGGCCAGAACACTGAAGCTTTCTTT
TRBJ2-1	-	TRBV19	-	CASSVQSPRYNEQFF	TGTGCCAGTAGTGTCCAGTCTCCCCGCTACAATGAGCAGTTCTTC
TRBJ2-3	few	TRBV3-1	-	CASSQGLRTDTQYF	TGTGCCAGCAGCCAAGGCCTTCGCACAGATACGCAGTATTTT
TRBJ2-7	once	TRBV6-6	-	CASSYRTGNEQYF	TGTGCCAGCAGTTACCGCACAGGAAACGAGCAGTACTTC
TRBJ2-7	-	TRBV29-1	-	CSVEDQKNYEQYF	TGCAGCGTTGAAGATCAAAAGAACTACGAGCAGTACTTC
TRBJ2-5	-	TRBV6-2/TRBV6-3	TRBD2	CASRPWRGLAGRKQETQYF	TGTGCCAGCCGACCTTGGAGGGGACTAGCGGGACGGAAACAAGAGACCCAGTACTTC
TRBJ1-6	-	TRBV4-3	-	CASSQDSEGTQSPLHF	TGCGCCAGCAGCCAAGATTCTGAGGGTACCCAATCACCCCTCCACTTT
TRBJ2-3	few	TRBV5-1	-	CASRTGFIDTQYF	TGCGCCAGCAGAACAGGGTTCATAGATACGCAGTATTTT
TRBJ1-2	-	TRBV6-5	-	CASTNDHYGYTF	TGTGCCAGCACCAACGACCACTATGGCTACACCTTC
TRBJ2-7	-	TRBV4-2	-	CASSHSSGRSSYEQYF	TGTGCCAGCAGCCACAGTAGCGGCAGGAGCTCCTACGAGCAGTACTTC
TRBJ2-1	few	TRBV18	-	CASSAPRRTTYNEQFF	TGTGCCAGCTCAGCCCCGAGGCGGACTACCTACAATGAGCAGTTCTTC